This paragraph reports one T cell receptor (beta chain). Its cognate antigen has yet to be identified. Within one base of it there is no much larger clone, and no base qualities were kept. The entry originates in a study of glioma-infiltrating T cells after dendritic cell vaccination (dated by TCRdb to about 2016). At the level of the whole study: Of the 15 or so glioblastoma patients in the cohort, all drawn from Phase I and II dendritic cell vaccination trials, 9 were newly diagnosed and 6 had recurrent disease. Between the early 2000s and the early 2010s, the patients were given dendritic cell vaccination pulsed with autologous tumor lysate. The vaccine consisted of monocyte-derived dendritic cells cultured less than 9 days with IL-4 and GM-CSF, then pulsed overnight with autologous tumor lysate. Three intradermal dendritic cell vaccine injections were administered to patients at biweekly intervals in the arm below the axilla. In glioblastoma patients vaccinated with dendritic cells, deep sequencing of TCR beta CDR3 regions served to measure the amount of tumor-infiltrating lymphocytes and to compare repertoires between tumor and blood. TCR sequencing metrics, including TIL content and tumor-blood repertoire overlap, were correlated with survival after dendritic cell vaccination. Overall study outcomes, separate from this receptor: The response model built on TCR overlap across three groups was characterized as speculative, with prospective validation still needed. Higher estimated pretreatment TIL content predicted longer time to progression and overall survival after dendritic cell vaccination. The cohort was small and heterogeneous, only a few patients had full blood and tumor sets, and even fewer had initial-recurrent tumor pairs. No direct relationship between TCR clonality and survival was found, suggesting that a diverse polyclonal response may matter.

In the paper's terms, the time point label means: after dendritic cell vaccination, including at tumor progression/relapse. Patients were selected on the basis of adequate residual fresh-frozen tumor tissue and more than two years of available survival data. Although molecular status otherwise differed among the glioblastoma patients, no patient had an isocitrate dehydrogenase mutation. PBMC collection took place before vaccination, two weeks after the third vaccination, and at tumor progression if progression occurred. Genomic DNA was extracted with the Qiagen DNeasy Blood extraction Kit. The immunoSEQ assay amplified TCRB CDR3 regions from roughly 2 micrograms of genomic DNA, or from all available DNA when less than that amount was available. For multiplex PCR, 60 forward primers for TCR V beta segments and 13 reverse primers for J beta segments were used. Synthetic control templates were spiked into each sample at limiting dilution to estimate reads per starting template. The Illumina HiSeq System generated sequencing reads of 87 bp. The original pipeline was this. PCR and sequencing errors were removed by merging closely related sequences with a nearest neighbor algorithm. TCR overlap was defined as the percentage of unique tumor TCR beta sequences that were also present in the same patient's peripheral blood. TCRdb limited this immuneACCESS table to in-frame rearrangements with V and J called. A share of clones is missing; checked studies link under half to unresolved V genes, and the rest is unexplained. Clonal size and the V and J genes are those of that table, whereas D and trimming came from the DNA. The sample includes tens of thousands of clones, with roughly 84% observed a single time. The ten largest clones represent around 2.4% of the sample.

Between the V and J ends, shortened by 5 bases and 3 bases respectively, the junction contains 14 bases. The germline V gene encodes CDR1 SGHTA and CDR2 FQGNSA. Reading from cysteine to phenylalanine, the CDR3 counts 15 amino acids. Only the CDR3 region is kept as DNA, spanning 45 bases read in frame from base 1. This receptor was taken from a human donor with glioblastoma. The sample was blood, taken after dendritic cell vaccination. The chain employs TRBV7-2 and TRBJ1-3; the D gene is possibly TRBD1, with 6 bases matching. The DNA sequence follows: TGTGCCAGCAGCCTTTCAGGGGTACATGGAAACACCATATATTTT. It encodes CASSLSGVHGNTIYF.